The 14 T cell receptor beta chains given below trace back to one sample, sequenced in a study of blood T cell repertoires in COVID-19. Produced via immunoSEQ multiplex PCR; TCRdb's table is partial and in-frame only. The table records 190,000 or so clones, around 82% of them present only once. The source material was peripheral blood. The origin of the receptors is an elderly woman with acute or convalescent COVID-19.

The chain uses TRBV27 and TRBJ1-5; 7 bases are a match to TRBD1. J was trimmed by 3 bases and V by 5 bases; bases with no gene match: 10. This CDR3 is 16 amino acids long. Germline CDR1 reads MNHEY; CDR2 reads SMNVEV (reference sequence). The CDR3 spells CASSPYRGPNNQPQHF. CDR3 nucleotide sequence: TGTGCCAGCAGTCCGTACAGGGGACCGAACAATCAGCCCCAGCATTTT.

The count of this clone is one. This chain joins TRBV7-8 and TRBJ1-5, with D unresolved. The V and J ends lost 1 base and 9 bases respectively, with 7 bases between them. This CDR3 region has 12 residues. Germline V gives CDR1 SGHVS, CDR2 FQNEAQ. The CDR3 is CASSLGPGPQHF. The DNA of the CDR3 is TGTGCCAGCAGCTTAGGTCCCGGGCCCCAGCATTTT.

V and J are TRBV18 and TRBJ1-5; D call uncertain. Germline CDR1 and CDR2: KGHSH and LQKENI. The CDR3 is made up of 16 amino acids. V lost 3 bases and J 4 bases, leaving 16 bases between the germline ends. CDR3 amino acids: CASSPRSAGYNQPQHF. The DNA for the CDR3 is TGTGCCAGCTCACCCCGGTCGGCGGGATATAATCAGCCCCAGCATTTT.

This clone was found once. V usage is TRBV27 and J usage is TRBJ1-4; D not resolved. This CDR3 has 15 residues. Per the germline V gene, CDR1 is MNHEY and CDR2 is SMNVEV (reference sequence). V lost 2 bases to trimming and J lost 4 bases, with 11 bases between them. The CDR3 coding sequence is TGTGCCAGCAGTTTAGGGTCAACTAATAATGAAAAACTGTTTTTT. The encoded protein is CASSLGSTNNEKLFF.

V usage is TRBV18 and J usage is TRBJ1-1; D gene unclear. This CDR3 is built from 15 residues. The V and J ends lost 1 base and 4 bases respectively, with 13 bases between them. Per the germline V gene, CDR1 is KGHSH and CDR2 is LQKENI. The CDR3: CASSPQNGAVTEAFF. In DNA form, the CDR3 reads TGTGCCAGCTCACCACAGAACGGAGCGGTCACTGAAGCTTTCTTT.

CDR3 sequence reads: CASSSESAGQGGGYTF. The CDR3, as DNA: TGTGCCAGCAGTTCCGAATCTGCGGGACAGGGCGGTGGCTACACCTTC. This chain uses TRBV6-5 with TRBJ1-2; TRBD1 agrees at 9 bases. The trim removed 4 bases at V and 7 bases at J, leaving 13 bases unmatched. This CDR3 is 16 amino acids long. Germline CDR1 reads MNHEY; CDR2 reads SVGAGI.

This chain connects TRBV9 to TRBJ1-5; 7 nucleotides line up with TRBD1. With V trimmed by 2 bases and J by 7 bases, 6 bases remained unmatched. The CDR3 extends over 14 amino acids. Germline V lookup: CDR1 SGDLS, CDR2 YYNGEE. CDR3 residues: CASSVGDSGQPQHF. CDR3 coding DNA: TGTGCCAGCAGCGTGGGGGACAGCGGGCAGCCCCAGCATTTT.

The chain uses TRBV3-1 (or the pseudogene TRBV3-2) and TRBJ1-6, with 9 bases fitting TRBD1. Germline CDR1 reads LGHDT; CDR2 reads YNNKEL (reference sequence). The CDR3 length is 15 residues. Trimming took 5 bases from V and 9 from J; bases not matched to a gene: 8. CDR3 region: CASSSGTGQGSPLHF. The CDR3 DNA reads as TGTGCCAGCAGCTCAGGGACAGGGCAGGGTTCACCCCTCCACTTT.

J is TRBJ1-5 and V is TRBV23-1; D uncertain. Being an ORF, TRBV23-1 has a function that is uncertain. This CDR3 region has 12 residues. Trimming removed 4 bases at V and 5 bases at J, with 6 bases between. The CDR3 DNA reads TGCGCCAGCAGTCGGTCAGATCAGCCCCAGCATTTT. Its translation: CASSRSDQPQHF.

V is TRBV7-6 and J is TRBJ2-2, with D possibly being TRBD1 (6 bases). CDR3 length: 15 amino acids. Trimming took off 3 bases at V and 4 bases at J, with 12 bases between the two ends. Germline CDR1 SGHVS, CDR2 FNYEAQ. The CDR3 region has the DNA TGTGCCAGCAGCTTCGGGACACCCGGCACCGGGGAGCTGTTTTTT. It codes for CASSFGTPGTGELFF.

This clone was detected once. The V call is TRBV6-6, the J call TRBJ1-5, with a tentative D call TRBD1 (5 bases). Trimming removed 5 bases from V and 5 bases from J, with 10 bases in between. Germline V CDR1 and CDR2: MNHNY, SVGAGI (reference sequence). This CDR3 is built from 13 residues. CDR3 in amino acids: CASSAQGYQPQHF. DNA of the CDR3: TGTGCCAGCAGTGCTCAGGGATATCAGCCCCAGCATTTT.

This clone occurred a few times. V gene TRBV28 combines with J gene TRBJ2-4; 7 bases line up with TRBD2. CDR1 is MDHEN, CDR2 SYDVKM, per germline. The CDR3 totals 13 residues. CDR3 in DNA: TGTGCTGTAGGCGGGAGTGCCAAAAACATTCAGTACTTC. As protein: CAVGGSAKNIQYF.

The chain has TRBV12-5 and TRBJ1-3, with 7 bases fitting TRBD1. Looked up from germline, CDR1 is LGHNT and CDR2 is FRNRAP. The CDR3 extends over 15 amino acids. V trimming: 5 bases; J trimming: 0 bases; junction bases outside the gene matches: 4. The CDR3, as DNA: TGTGCTAGTGGTCAAGACAGGGCCTCTGGAAACACCATATATTTT. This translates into CASGQDRASGNTIYF.

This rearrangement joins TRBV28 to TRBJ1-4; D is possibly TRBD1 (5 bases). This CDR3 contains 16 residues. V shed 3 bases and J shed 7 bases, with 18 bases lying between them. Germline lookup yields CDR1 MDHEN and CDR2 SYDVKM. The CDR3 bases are TGTGCCAGCAGTTTTGGGAGGACCGGGACGAGTGAAAAACTGTTTTTT. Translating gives CASSFGRTGTSEKLFF.